A single sample gave rise to the 2 T cell receptor beta chains below, sequenced in a study of regulatory T cells in long-lasting Graves disease. Arm-PCR of CDR3 regions with iRepertoire HTBI primers generated TCR beta libraries. Via MiXCR, TCRdb re-called the multiplex PCR reads, giving one row per CDR3 protein. Of roughly 560,000 distinct CDR3 sequences in the sample, more than 10% were seen once. Stated time point: newly diagnosed GD, antithyroid drugs for less than 3 months. RNA from PBMCs was the source of the TCR library. These records were also assigned to another study, of T cells in Graves' hyperthyroidism and ophthalmopathy.

The sample in question was peripheral blood mononuclear cells (PBMCs), obtained at new diagnosis, from a patient treated with antithyroid drugs. Every receptor here comes from a woman aged 25 to 39 with Graves disease.

This clonotype was counted at least ten times. The rearrangement joins TRBV12-3 or TRBV12-4 to TRBJ2-7; TRBD2 matches 9 bases. V was pared by 6 bases and J by 2 bases, with 5 bases of the junction left unmatched. This CDR3 contains 14 residues. CDR3 sequence (DNA): TGTGCCAGCAGCCTAGCGGGAACCCCCTACGAGCAGTACTTC. This encodes CASSLAGTPYEQYF.

On this clonotype: A much larger clone differs by one base, so this may be a read error. The chain combines TRBV3-1 with TRBJ2-2; 9 positions agree with TRBD2. Germline CDR1 reads LGHDT; CDR2 reads YNNKEL (reference sequence). The CDR3 is 14 amino acids. The CDR3 DNA follows: TGTGCCAGCAGCCTCGGACTAGCGTACGGGGAGCGGTTTTTT. Translated, it gives CASSLGLAYGERFF.